Listed below are T cell receptor beta chains from one sample, sequenced in a study of Graves' ophthalmopathy and Graves' hyperthyroidism. TCRdb re-called the multiplex PCR reads with MiXCR, one entry per CDR3 protein. The sample carries around 400,000 distinct CDR3 sequences, approximately 20% recorded once. The sample consisted of peripheral blood. Source of these receptors: a woman in her late teens or twenties with Graves' ophthalmopathy. Each CDR3 is given with its conserved first and last residue. Each record gives: V gene, clone size, J gene, D gene, CDR3 protein, CDR3 DNA. A D gene is named only where the DNA matches it firmly. Where a row states a size, it is once, few, many or the class of an expanded clone; other rows omit it.

TRBV7-3	many	TRBJ1-1	TRBD1	CASSLRLGQGAEAFF	TGTGCCAGCAGCTTACGTCTTGGACAGGGAGCTGAAGCTTTCTTT
TRBV7-2	many	TRBJ2-4	.	CASSPPLSGVKNIQYF	TGTGCCAGCAGCCCCCCATTATCAGGGGTCAAAAACATTCAGTACTTC
TRBV20-1	many	TRBJ2-5	.	CSARDRGQHYQETQYF	TGCAGTGCTAGAGATCGGGGCCAACACTATCAAGAGACCCAGTACTTC
TRBV30	many	TRBJ2-5	TRBD1	CAWRRDRARETQYF	TGTGCCTGGAGGCGGGACAGGGCCCGGGAGACCCAGTACTTC
TRBV15	.	TRBJ2-7	TRBD1	CATSRPTGGGQYF	TGTGCCACCAGCAGACCGACAGGGGGCGGGCAGTACTTC
TRBV7-2	.	TRBJ2-7	.	CASSPWSSYEQYF	TGTGCCAGCAGCCCCTGGAGCTCCTACGAGCAGTACTTC
TRBV30	many	TRBJ2-7	.	CAWSQTPRSYEQYF	TGTGCCTGGAGTCAAACCCCTAGGAGCTACGAGCAGTACTTC
TRBV24-1	many	TRBJ2-7	.	CATSEYGYEQYF	TGTGCCACCAGTGAGTATGGTTACGAGCAGTACTTC
TRBV7-2	many	TRBJ1-1	.	CASSTSLNTEAFF	TGTGCCAGCAGCACCTCTCTGAACACTGAAGCTTTCTTT
TRBV27	many	TRBJ2-5	TRBD2	CASSLSGGLAGQETQYF	TGTGCCAGCAGCTTATCGGGGGGACTAGCGGGGCAAGAGACCCAGTACTTC